This T cell receptor (beta chain) comes out of a study of blood T cell repertoires in COVID-19. Study details: COVID-19 samples collected from the United States, Italy and Spain covered acute and convalescent phases. Sources were T cells, B-cell-depleted T cells, or PBMCs; the material itself was cDNA or gDNA.

TCRdb's table, derived via immunoSEQ multiplex PCR, lists solely in-frame clones and lacks some. This sample has 200,000 to 250,000 clones, with approximately 88% found just once. CDR1 and CDR2 from the germline V gene are SGDLS and YYNGEE. V lost 0 bases to trimming and J lost 7 bases; unmatched junction nucleotides: 7. The CDR3 runs 15 residues. The study recruited people aged 18 to 89 years across about two dozen US areas. Each participant's cohort was designated according to participant-reported clinical history. The V gene is TRBV9, the J gene TRBJ2-1; 7 nucleotides line up with TRBD1. This clonotype originated in a man aged 18 to 29 with acute COVID-19. The sequenced sample consisted of PBMCs or T cells enriched from blood (not recorded which). The CDR3 spells CASSVGKGAGNEQFF. The CDR3 DNA reads as TGTGCCAGCAGCGTAGGGAAGGGGGCGGGTAATGAGCAGTTCTTC.